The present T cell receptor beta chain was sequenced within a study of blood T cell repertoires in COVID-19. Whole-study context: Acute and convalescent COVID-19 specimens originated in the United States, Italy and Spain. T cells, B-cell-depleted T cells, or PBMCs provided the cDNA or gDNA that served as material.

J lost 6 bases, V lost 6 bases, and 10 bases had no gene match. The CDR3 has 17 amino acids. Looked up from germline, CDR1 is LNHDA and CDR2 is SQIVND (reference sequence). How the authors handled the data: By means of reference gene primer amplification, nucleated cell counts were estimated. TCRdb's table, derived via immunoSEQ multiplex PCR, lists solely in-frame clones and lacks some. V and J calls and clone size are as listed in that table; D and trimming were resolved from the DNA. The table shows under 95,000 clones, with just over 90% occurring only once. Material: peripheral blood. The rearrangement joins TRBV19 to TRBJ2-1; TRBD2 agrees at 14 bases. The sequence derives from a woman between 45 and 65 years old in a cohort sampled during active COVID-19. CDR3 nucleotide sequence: TGTGCCAGTAGCAGCGGACTAGCGGGAGGTCGAGGCAATGAGCAGTTCTTC. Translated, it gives CASSSGLAGGRGNEQFF.